The sequence of this T cell receptor beta chain was determined in a study of T cell repertoires in cytomegalovirus infection (dated by TCRdb to the late 2010s). For the wider study: Alongside well-studied HLA-B-restricted epitopes, the peptide stimulations were aimed at recently identified HLA-C-restricted CMV epitopes, whose presentation resists viral immunomodulation. The HLA type of each donor mattered for the analysis, because public TCR beta signatures pointed to carriage of CMV infection along with the matching HLA type. The investigation overall reported the following: Cumulative frequency of public TCR beta family members discriminated carriers of CMV infection plus the relevant HLA type in this cohort and an independent approximately 350-donor cohort. The ex vivo response was dominated by HLA-C-restricted CMV-specific TCR beta clonotypes, which also provided the single most frequent clonotype in two of eight donors.

CDR1 and CDR2, per the germline V gene (reference sequence), are SEHNR and FQNEAQ. V ends up 5 bases short and J 0 bases short, with an unmatched junction base count of 3. From cysteine to phenylalanine, the CDR3 is 15 amino acids long. The kept DNA is CDR3 alone, 45 bases in frame from the first base. The sample was run on an Illumina HiSeq 1500. TCRdb reran the public reads through fastp at Q25 and MiXCR, keeping productive beta chains. For every CDR3 protein sequence, its rows merge into one entry that carries the most common genes and DNA. The sample profile shows 100,000 to 150,000 distinct CDR3 sequences; 25% to 35% of them were found once. The top ten hold about 53% of the sample. The treatment or condition label on this specimen signifies: in vitro stimulation with specific CMV peptide epitopes to enrich CMV-specific T cells. Note on this clonotype: No antigen is known for it. The sample holds no much larger clone one base away, and base qualities are not on file.

Specimen: CD8+ T cells from cultured PBMCs, collected from culture after CMV antigen stimulation. The TCR originated in a human donor in good health (CMV status not recorded). Some clones in this sample may be carry-over from other donors' samples. The chain employs TRBV7-9 and TRBJ2-2; 7 junctional bases match TRBD1. The CDR3 reads as follows: CASSGGQPNTGELFF. The nucleotide sequence is TGTGCCAGCAGCGGGGGACAGCCGAACACCGGGGAGCTGTTTTTT. When the CDR3 is completed using the reference TRBV7-9 and TRBJ2-2 genes on either side, the full variable domain is DTGVSQNPRHKITKRGQNVTFRCDPISEHNRLYWYRQTLGQGPEFLTYFQNEAQLEKSRLLSDRFSAERPKGSFSTLEIQRTEQGDSAMYLCASSGGQPNTGELFFGEGSRLTVL.